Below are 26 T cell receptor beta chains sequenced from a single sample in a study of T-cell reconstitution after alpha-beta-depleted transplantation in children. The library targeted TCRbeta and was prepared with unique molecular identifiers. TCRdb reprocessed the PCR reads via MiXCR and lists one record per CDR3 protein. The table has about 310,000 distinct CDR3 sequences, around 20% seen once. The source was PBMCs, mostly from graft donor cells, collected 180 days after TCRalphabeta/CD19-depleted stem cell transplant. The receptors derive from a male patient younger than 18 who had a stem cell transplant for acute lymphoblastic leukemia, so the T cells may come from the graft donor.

DNA of the CDR3: TGCGCCAGCAGCCAAGTGCTCGGGACCTACAATGAGCAGTTCTTC. Translation gives CASSQVLGTYNEQFF. The chain employs TRBV4-1 and TRBJ2-1, with D possibly being TRBD2 (5 bases). Trimming took 1 base from V and 2 from J, leaving 9 bases between them. CDR1 and CDR2 from the germline V gene are MGHRA and YSYEKL. The CDR3 is 15 amino acids.

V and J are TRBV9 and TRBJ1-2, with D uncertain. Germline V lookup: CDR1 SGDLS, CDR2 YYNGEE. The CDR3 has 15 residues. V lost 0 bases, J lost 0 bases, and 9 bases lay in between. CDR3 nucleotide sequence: TGTGCCAGCAGCGTAGAAGGTACTTCTAACTATGGCTACACCTTC. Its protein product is CASSVEGTSNYGYTF.

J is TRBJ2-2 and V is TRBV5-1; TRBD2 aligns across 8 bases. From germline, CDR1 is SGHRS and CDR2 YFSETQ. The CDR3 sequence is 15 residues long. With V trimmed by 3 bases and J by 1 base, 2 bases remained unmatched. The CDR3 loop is CASSSAGGNTGELFF. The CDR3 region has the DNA TGCGCCAGCAGCTCGGCGGGGGGGAACACCGGGGAGCTGTTTTTT.

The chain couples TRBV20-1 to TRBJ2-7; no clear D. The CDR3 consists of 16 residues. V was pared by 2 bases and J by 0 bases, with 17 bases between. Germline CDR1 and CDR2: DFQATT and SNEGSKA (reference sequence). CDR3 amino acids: CSARPFGQSSSYEQYF. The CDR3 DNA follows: TGCAGTGCTAGACCGTTCGGCCAAAGCAGCTCCTACGAGCAGTACTTC.

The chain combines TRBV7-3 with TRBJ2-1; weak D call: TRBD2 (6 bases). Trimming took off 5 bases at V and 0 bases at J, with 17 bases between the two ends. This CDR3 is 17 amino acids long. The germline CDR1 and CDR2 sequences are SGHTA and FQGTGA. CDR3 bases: TGTGCCAGCAGCCCCCCACCCGGGACTTCCTCCTACAATGAGCAGTTCTTC. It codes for CASSPPPGTSSYNEQFF.

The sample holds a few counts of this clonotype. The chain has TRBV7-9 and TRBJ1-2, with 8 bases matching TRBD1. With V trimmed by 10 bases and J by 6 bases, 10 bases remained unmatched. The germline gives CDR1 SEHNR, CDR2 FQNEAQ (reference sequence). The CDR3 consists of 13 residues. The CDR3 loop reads CANGGQGKDGYTF. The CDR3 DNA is TGTGCCAACGGAGGACAGGGAAAGGATGGCTACACCTTC.

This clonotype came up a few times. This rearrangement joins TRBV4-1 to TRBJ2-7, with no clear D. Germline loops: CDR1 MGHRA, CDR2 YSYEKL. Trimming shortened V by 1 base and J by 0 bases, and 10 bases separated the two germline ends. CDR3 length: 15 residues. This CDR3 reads CASSQGWIVSYEQYF. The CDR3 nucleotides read TGCGCCAGCAGCCAAGGGTGGATAGTCTCCTACGAGCAGTACTTC.

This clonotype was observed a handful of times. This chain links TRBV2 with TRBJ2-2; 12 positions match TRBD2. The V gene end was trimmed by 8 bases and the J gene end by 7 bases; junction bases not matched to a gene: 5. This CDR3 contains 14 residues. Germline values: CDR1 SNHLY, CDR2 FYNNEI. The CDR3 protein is CASSTSGRHGELFF. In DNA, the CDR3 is TGTGCCAGCTCGACTAGCGGGAGACACGGGGAGCTGTTTTTT. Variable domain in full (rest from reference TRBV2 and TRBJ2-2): EPEVTQTPSHQVTQMGQEVILRCVPISNHLYFYWYRQILGQKVEFLVSFYNNEISEKSEIFDDQFSVERPDGSNFTLKIRSTKLEDSAMYFCASSTSGRHGELFFGEGSRLTVL.

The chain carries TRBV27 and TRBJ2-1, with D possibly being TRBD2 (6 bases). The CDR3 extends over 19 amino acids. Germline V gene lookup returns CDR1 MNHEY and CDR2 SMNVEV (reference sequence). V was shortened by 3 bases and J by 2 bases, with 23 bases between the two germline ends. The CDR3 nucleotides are TGTGCCAGCAGTTTTCGGGGCCGCTTCGGACTACCGGCCTACAATGAGCAGTTCTTC. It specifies CASSFRGRFGLPAYNEQFF.

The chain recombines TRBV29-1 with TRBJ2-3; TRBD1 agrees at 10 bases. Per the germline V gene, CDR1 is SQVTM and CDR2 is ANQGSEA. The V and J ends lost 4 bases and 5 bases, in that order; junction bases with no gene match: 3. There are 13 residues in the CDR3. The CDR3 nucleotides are TGCAGCGTTGTTAGGGACAGGGGAGATACGCAGTATTTT. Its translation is CSVVRDRGDTQYF.

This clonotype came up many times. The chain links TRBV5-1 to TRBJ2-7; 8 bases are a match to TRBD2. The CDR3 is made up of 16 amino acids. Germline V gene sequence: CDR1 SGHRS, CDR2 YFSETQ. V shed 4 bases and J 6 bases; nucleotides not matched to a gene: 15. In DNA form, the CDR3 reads TGCGCCAGCAGCGACGGACTAGCAGGGCCGACCCCCGAGCAGTACTTC. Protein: CASSDGLAGPTPEQYF.

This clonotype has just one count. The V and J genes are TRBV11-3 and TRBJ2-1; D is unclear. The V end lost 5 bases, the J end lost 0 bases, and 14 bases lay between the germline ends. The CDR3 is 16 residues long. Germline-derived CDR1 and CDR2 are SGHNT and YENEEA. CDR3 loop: CASSPALGRSYNEQFF. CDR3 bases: TGTGCCAGCAGCCCCGCCCTAGGTCGCTCCTACAATGAGCAGTTCTTC.

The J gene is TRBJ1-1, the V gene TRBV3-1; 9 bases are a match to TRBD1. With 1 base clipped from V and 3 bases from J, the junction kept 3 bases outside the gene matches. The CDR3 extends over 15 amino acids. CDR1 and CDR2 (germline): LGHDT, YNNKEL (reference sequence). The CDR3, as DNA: TGTGCCAGCAGCCAAGTAGGGACAGGGTACACTGAAGCTTTCTTT. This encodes CASSQVGTGYTEAFF.

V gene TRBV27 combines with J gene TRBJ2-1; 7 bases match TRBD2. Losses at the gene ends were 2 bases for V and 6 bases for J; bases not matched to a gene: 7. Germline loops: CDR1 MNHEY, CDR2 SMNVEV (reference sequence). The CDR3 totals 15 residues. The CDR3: CASSLAGLMSNEQFF. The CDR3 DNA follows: TGTGCCAGCAGTTTAGCGGGACTAATGAGCAATGAGCAGTTCTTC.

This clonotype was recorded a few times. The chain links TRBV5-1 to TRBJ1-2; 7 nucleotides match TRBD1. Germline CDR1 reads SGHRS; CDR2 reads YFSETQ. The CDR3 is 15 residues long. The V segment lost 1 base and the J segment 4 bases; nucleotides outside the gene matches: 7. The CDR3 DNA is TGCGCCAGCAGCTTGCGGGCAGGGGGATTCTATGGCTACACCTTC. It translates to CASSLRAGGFYGYTF.

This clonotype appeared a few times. The DNA of the CDR3 is TGTGCCAGCAGCGTAGTAACTGAAGCTTTCTTT. Translation gives CASSVVTEAFF. The rearrangement joins TRBV9 to TRBJ1-1, with unresolved D. Germline V gives CDR1 SGDLS, CDR2 YYNGEE. V lost 0 bases and J 5 bases, leaving 2 bases between the germline ends. The CDR3 has 11 amino acids.

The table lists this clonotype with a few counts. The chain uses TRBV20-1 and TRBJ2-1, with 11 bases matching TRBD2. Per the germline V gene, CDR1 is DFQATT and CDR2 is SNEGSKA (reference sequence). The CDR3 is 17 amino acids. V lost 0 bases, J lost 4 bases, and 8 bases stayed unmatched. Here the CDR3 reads CSARDSGLAVRYNEQFF. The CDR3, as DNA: TGCAGTGCTAGAGATTCGGGACTAGCGGTCAGATACAATGAGCAGTTCTTC.

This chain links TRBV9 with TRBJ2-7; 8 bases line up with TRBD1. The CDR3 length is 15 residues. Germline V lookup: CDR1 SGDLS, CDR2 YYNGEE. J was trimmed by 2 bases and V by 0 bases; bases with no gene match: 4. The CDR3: CASSVAGGAPYEQYF. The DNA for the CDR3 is TGTGCCAGCAGCGTAGCAGGGGGCGCCCCCTACGAGCAGTACTTC.

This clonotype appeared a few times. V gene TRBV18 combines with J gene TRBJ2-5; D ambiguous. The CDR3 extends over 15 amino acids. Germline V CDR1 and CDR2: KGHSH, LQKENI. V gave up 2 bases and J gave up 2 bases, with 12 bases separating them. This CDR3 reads CASSPNQSNQETQYF. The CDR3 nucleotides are TGTGCCAGCTCACCAAACCAGAGTAATCAAGAGACCCAGTACTTC.

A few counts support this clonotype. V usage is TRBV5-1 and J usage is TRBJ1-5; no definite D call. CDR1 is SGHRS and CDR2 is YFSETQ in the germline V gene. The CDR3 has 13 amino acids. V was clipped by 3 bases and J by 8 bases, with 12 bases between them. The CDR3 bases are TGCGCCAGCAGCTCCCTTCCCGGGGAGCCCCAGCATTTT. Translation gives CASSSLPGEPQHF.

The chain's CDR3 is CASSQGRQGTAKNIQYF. CDR3 DNA: TGCGCCAGCAGCCAAGGTCGACAGGGGACAGCCAAAAACATTCAGTACTTC. This rearrangement joins TRBV4-1 to TRBJ2-4, with 8 bases identical to TRBD1. The CDR3 spans 17 residues. V was pared by 1 base and J by 0 bases, with 5 bases of the junction left unmatched. Per germline, CDR1 MGHRA and CDR2 YSYEKL.

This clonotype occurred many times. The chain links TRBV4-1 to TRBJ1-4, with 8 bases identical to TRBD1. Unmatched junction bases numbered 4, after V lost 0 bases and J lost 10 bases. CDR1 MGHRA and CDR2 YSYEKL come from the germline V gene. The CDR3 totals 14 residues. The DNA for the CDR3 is TGCGCCAGCAGCCAAGAGGACAGGGATAGAAAACTGTTTTTT. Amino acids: CASSQEDRDRKLFF.

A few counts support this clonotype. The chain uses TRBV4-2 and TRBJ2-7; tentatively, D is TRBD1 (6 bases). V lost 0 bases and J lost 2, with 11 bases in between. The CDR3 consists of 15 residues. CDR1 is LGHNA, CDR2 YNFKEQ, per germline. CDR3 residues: CASSQEFQGTYEQYF. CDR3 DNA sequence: TGTGCCAGCAGCCAAGAGTTTCAGGGGACCTACGAGCAGTACTTC.

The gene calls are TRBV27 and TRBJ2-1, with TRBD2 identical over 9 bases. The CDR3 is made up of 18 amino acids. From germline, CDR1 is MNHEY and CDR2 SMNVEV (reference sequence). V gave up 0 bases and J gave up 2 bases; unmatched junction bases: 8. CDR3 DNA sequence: TGTGCCAGCAGTTTATCGGTTCTCTTAGCGGGAGCCTACAATGAGCAGTTCTTC. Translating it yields CASSLSVLLAGAYNEQFF.

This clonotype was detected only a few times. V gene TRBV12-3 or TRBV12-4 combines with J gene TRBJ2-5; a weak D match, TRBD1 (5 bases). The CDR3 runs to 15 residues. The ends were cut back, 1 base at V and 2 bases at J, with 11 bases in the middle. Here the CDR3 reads CASSLGARQQETQYF. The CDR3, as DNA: TGTGCCAGCAGTTTAGGGGCGCGACAGCAAGAGACCCAGTACTTC.

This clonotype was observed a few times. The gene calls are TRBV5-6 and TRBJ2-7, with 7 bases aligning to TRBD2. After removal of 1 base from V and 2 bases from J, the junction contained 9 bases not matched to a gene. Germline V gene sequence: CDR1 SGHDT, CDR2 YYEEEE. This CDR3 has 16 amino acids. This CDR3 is CASSLRSGLVAYEQYF. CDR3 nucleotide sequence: TGTGCCAGCAGCTTGAGAAGCGGACTAGTTGCCTACGAGCAGTACTTC.